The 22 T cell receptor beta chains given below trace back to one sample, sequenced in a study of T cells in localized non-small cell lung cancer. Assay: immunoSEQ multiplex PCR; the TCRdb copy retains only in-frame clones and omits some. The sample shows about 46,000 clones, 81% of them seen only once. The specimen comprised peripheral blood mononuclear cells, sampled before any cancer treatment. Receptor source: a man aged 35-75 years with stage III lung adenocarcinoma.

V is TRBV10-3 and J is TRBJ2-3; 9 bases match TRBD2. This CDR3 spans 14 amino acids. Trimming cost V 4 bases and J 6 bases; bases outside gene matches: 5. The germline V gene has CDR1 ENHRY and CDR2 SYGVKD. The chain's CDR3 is CAISGAGGKDTQYF. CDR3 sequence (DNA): TGTGCCATCAGTGGAGCGGGGGGCAAGGATACGCAGTATTTT.

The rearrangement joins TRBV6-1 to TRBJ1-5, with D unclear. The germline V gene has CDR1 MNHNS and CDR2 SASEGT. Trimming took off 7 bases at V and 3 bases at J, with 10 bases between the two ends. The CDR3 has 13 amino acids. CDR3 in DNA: TGTGCCAGCACACCTGACATCAATCAGCCCCAGCATTTT. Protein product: CASTPDINQPQHF.

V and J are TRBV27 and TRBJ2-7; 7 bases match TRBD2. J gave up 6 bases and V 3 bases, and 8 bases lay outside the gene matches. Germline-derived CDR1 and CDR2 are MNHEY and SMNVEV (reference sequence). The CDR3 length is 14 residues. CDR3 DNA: TGTGCCAGCAGTTTTACTAGCGCGTCCGTCGAGCAGTACTTC. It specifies CASSFTSASVEQYF.

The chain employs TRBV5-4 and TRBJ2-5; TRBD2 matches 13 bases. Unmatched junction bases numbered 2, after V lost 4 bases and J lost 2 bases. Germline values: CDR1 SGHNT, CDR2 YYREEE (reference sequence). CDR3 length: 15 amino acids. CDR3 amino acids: CASSPGLAGQETQYF. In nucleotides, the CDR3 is TGTGCCAGCAGCCCGGGACTAGCGGGGCAAGAGACCCAGTACTTC.

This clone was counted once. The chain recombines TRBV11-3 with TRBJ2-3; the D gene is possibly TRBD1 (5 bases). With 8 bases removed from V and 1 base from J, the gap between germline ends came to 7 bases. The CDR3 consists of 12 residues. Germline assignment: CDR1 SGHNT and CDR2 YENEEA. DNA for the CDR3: TGTGCCAGCGGACACCGCACAGATACGCAGTATTTT. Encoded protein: CASGHRTDTQYF.

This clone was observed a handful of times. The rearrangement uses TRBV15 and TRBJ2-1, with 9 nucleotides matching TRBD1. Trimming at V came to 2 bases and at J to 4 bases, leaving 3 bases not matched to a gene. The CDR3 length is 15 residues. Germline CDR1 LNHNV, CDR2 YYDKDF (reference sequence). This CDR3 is CATSRPDRGYNEQFF. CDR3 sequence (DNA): TGTGCCACCAGCAGACCCGACAGGGGGTACAATGAGCAGTTCTTC.

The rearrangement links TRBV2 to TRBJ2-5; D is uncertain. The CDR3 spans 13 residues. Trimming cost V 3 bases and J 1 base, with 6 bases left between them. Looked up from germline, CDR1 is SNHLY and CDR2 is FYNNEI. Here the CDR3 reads CASSDMTQETQYF. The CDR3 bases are TGTGCCAGCAGTGATATGACCCAAGAGACCCAGTACTTC.

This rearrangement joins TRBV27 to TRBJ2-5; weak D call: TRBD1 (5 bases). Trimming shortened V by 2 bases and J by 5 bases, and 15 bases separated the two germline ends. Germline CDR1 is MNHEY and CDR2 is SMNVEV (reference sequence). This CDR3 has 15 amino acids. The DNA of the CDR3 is TGTGCCAGCAGTTTAGCGCCAGGGCAGAGGGAGACCCAGTACTTC. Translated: CASSLAPGQRETQYF.

The CDR3 protein is CASSVEWGSTDTQYF. The CDR3 region has the DNA TGTGCCAGCAGCGTAGAGTGGGGTAGCACAGATACGCAGTATTTT. The V gene is TRBV9, the J gene TRBJ2-3; D is ambiguous. V lost 0 bases, J lost 0 bases, and 8 bases lay in between. Germline-derived CDR1 and CDR2 are SGDLS and YYNGEE. The CDR3 length is 15 residues.

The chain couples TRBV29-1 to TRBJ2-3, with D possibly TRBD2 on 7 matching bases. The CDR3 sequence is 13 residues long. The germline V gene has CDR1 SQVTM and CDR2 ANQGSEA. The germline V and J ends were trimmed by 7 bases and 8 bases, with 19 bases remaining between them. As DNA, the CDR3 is TGCAGCGCTGGAGGAGCGAGGGGGGGTACGCAGTATTTT. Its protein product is CSAGGARGGTQYF.

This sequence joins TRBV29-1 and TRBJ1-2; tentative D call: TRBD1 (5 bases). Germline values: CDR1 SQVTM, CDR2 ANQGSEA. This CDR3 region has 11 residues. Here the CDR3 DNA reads TGCAGTTTGGGGGGGGACTATGGCTACACCTTC. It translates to CSLGGDYGYTF.

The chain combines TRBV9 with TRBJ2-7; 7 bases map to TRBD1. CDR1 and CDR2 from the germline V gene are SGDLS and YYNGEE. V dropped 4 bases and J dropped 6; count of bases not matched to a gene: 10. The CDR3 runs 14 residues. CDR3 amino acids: CASSPRDSTSEQYF. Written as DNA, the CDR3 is TGTGCCAGCAGCCCCCGGGACAGCACCTCCGAGCAGTACTTC.

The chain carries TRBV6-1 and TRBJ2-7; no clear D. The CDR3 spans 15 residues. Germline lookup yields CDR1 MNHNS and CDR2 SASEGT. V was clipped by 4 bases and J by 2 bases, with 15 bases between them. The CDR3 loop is CASSGTTLRAYEQYF. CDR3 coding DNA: TGTGCCAGCAGTGGTACGACCCTCCGAGCCTACGAGCAGTACTTC.

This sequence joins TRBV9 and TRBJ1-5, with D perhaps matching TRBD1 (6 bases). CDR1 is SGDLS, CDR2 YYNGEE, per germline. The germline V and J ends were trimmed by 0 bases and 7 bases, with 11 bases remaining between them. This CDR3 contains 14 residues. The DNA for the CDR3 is TGTGCCAGCAGCGTAGGGGGGGGCCGACAGCCCCAGCATTTT. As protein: CASSVGGGRQPQHF.

The CDR3 sequence is CASSVVGTSGTGELFF. The CDR3, as DNA: TGTGCCAGCAGCGTAGTGGGTACTAGCGGTACCGGGGAGCTGTTTTTT. V is TRBV9 and J is TRBJ2-2, with TRBD2 identical over 8 bases. The CDR3 spans 16 residues. The germline V gene encodes CDR1 SGDLS and CDR2 YYNGEE. Germline trimming cut 0 bases from V and 5 bases from J; bases unmatched to any gene: 6.

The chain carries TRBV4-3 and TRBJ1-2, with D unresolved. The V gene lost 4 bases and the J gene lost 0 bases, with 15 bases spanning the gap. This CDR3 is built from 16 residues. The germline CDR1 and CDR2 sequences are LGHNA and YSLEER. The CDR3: CASSRTNGRANYGYTF. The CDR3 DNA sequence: TGCGCCAGCAGCCGTACAAACGGGAGAGCTAACTATGGCTACACCTTC.

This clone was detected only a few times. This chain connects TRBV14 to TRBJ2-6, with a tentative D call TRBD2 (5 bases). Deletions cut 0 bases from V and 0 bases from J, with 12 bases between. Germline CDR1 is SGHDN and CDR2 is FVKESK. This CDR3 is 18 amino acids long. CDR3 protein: CASSQDRAGLSGANVLTF. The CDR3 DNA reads TGTGCCAGCAGCCAAGATCGCGCTGGACTCTCTGGGGCCAACGTCCTGACTTTC. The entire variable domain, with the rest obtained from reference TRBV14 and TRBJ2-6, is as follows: EAGVTQFPSHSVIEKGQTVTLRCDPISGHDNLYWYRRVMGKEIKFLLHFVKESKQDESGMPNNRFLAERTGGTYSTLKVQPAELEDSGVYFCASSQDRAGLSGANVLTFGAGSRLTVL.

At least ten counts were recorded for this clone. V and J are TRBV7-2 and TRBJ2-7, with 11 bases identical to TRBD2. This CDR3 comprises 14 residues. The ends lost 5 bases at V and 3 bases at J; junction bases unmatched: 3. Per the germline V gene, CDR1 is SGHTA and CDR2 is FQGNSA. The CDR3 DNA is TGTGCCAGCAGCCCTAGCGGGGGGCTCTACGAGCAGTACTTC. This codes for CASSPSGGLYEQYF.

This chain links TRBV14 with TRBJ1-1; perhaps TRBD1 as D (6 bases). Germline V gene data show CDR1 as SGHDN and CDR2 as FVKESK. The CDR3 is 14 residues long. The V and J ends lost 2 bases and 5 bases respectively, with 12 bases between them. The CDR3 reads CASSQQGRGTEAFF. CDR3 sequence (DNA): TGTGCCAGCAGCCAACAGGGGCGAGGTACTGAAGCTTTCTTT.

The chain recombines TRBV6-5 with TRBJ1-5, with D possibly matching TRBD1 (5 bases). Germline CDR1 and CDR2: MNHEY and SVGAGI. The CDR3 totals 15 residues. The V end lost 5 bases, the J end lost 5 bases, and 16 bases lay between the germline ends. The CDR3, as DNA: TGTGCCAGCAGTGGGGGAACTTTCCTCCATCAGCCCCAGCATTTT. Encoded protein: CASSGGTFLHQPQHF.

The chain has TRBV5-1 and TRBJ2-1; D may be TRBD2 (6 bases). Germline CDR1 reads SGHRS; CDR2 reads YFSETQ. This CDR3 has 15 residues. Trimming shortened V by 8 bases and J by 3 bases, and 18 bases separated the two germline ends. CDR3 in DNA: TGCGCCAGTGAGCTTGGGTCGGGAGTCTACAATGAGCAGTTCTTC. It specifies CASELGSGVYNEQFF. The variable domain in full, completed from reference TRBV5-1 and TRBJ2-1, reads KAGVTQTPRYLIKTRGQQVTLSCSPISGHRSVSWYQQTPGQGLQFLFEYFSETQRNKGNFPGRFSGRQFSNSRSEMNVSTLELGDSALYLCASELGSGVYNEQFFGPGTRLTVL.

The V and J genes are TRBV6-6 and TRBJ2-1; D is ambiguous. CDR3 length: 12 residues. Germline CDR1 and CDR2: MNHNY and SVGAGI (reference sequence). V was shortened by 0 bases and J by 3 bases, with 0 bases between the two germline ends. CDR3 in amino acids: CASSYSYNEQFF. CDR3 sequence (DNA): TGTGCCAGCAGTTACTCCTACAATGAGCAGTTCTTC.